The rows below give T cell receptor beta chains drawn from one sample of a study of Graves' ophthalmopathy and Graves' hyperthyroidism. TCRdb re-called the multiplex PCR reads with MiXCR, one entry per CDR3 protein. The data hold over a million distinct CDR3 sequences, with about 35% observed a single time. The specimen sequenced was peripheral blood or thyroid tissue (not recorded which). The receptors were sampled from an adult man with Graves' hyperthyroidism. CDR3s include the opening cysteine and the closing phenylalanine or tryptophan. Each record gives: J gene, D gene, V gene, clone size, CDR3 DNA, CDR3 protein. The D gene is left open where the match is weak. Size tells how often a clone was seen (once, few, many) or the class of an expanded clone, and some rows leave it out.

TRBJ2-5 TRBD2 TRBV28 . TGTGCCAGCAGTTCGCTAGCGGGGGGGGACCAAGAGACCCAGTACTTC CASSSLAGGDQETQYF
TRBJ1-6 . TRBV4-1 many TGCGCCAGCAGCCAAGATGACCCTAATTCACCCCTCCACTTT CASSQDDPNSPLHF
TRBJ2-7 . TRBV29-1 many TGCAGCGTAGTAGGACCGTCTTCACCCTACGAGCAGTACTTC CSVVGPSSPYEQYF
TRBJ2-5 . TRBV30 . TGTGCCTGGGGGGCATGGCAGCAAGAGACCCAGTACTTC CAWGAWQQETQYF
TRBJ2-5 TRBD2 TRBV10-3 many TGTGCCATCAGTGATACCAGCGGGAGAGAGACCCAGTACTTC CAISDTSGRETQYF
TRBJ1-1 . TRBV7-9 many TGTGCCAGCAGCGGGAACCGGGAGGGTAACACTGAAGCTTTCTTT CASSGNREGNTEAFF
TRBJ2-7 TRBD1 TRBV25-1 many TGTGCCAGCAGTGCCCCTCCGGGACAGGGGGCCTACGAGCAGTACTTC CASSAPPGQGAYEQYF
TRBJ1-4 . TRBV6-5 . TGTGCCAGCAGTTACAACCGGGACGGGAATGAAAAACTGTTTTTT CASSYNRDGNEKLFF
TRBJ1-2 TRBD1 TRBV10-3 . TGTGCCAGCTTTGAATCCGGGACAGGACACTATGGCTACACCTTC CASFESGTGHYGYTF
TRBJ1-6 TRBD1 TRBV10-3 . TGTGCCATCACCGATGGGCGGACAGGACATTCACCCCTCCACTTT CAITDGRTGHSPLHF
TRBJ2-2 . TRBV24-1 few TGTGCCACCAGTGATTTCGTCACCGGGGAGCTGTTTTTT CATSDFVTGELFF
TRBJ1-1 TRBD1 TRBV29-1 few TGCAGCGTCCGGACAGGGGGCGAAGCTTTCTTT CSVRTGGEAFF
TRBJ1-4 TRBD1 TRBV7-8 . TGTGCCAGCAGGTCTGGGACAGGGGATGAAAAACTGTTTTTT CASRSGTGDEKLFF